This record concerns one TCR beta chain sequence. The sample originates from a study of monozygotic twins with inflammatory bowel disease. From its re-call of the 5' RACE reads, TCRdb lists each CDR3 protein once, without DNA. The ten top clones account for 2% to 2.5%, within a sample of approximately 330,000 distinct CDR3 sequences. The CDR3 extends over 14 amino acids. The germline V gene encodes CDR1 SGHTA and CDR2 FQGNSA. Sequencing was carried out using blood. The source is a human donor with ulcerative colitis or Crohn's disease, or a healthy co-twin of an affected twin (not recorded which). V usage is TRBV7-2 and J usage is TRBJ2-2; TCRdb designates TRBD1, a call that cannot be tested without DNA. The CDR3 reads CASSFTGGNGELFF.